This T cell receptor (beta chain) was profiled in a study of preoperative IRX-2 immunotherapy in early breast cancer. Treatment indicated: preoperative locoregional IRX-2 cytokine immunotherapy. Samples came from a phase Ib trial of preoperative locoregional IRX-2 cytokine immunotherapy. Only in-frame clones appear in the TCRdb table, and some are missing; sequencing was by immunoSEQ multiplex PCR. The repertoire consists of 2,000 to 2,500 clones, with over 55% occurring once and the leading ten covering 10%. This sample comprised tumor tissue, obtained before IRX-2 immunotherapy. This TCR derives from a human donor with breast cancer.

The chain's CDR3 is CASSVGDLSYEQYF. In nucleotides, the CDR3 is TGTGCCAGCAGTGTTGGGGACCTCTCCTACGAGCAGTACTTC. The chain uses TRBV6-8 and TRBJ2-7; D is perhaps TRBD1 or TRBD2 (5 bases each). The CDR3 runs to 14 residues. V was pared by 5 bases and J by 0 bases, with 11 bases between. Germline V gives CDR1 MNHGY, CDR2 SAAAGT.